This TCR beta chain is drawn from a study of T cells in Graves' hyperthyroidism and ophthalmopathy. The overall study: At initial diagnosis, before any treatment had begun, peripheral blood was obtained. Study results and caveats: Using 13 V-J features, a model discriminated ophthalmopathy from stable hyperthyroidism. Model-based prediction identified ophthalmopathy a median around seven months prior to its onset.

Template material for amplifying TCR beta CDR3 regions consisted of RNA transcripts. In the first-round RT-PCR of the TCR CDR3, the HTBI primer set was used. TCRdb used MiXCR to reprocess the multiplex PCR reads, holding one entry per CDR3 protein. The sample contains roughly 570,000 distinct CDR3 sequences, 15% to 19% of which appear only once. This clonotype was seen at least ten times. Its antigen is as yet unknown. J gave up 9 bases and V 3 bases, and 14 bases lay outside the gene matches. Germline V gives CDR1 DFQATT, CDR2 SNEGSKA (reference sequence). The CDR3 sequence is 16 residues long. V is TRBV20-1 and J is TRBJ2-1; 10 nucleotides line up with TRBD2. The receptor comes from a woman aged 25 to 39 with Graves' hyperthyroidism. The sample was blood. The CDR3 is CSARDPRSLAGGEQFF. The DNA for the CDR3 is TGCAGTGCTAGGGACCCACGCTCTTTAGCGGGAGGTGAGCAGTTCTTC.